A selection of T cell receptor beta chains follows, all from one sample in a study of shared clonotypes between healthy human individuals. Here immunoSEQ multiplex PCR was the method, and the copy in TCRdb shows in-frame clones only, minus some. The sample lists around 1.1 million clones; about 80% were seen once. Sequencing was done on a sample of memory CD4+ T cells from PBMCs. Source of these receptors: a man aged 18-30 years in good health. Some clones in this sample may be carry-over from other donors' samples. CDR3s include the opening cysteine and the closing phenylalanine or tryptophan. The order of the fields is V gene, D gene, clone size, J gene, CDR3 protein, CDR3 DNA. The D gene is left open where the match is weak. A row's size may be missing; if present it is once, few, many or a size class.

TRBV11-2	NA	NA	TRBJ1-1	CASSLRRADRDEAFF	TGTGCCAGCAGCTTAAGGCGGGCAGACCGCGATGAAGCTTTCTTT
TRBV5-4	NA	NA	TRBJ1-5	CASSFFGVQPQHF	TGTGCCAGCAGCTTTTTTGGGGTTCAGCCCCAGCATTTT
TRBV2	NA	NA	TRBJ1-5	CASKFQDFQPQHF	TGTGCCAGTAAGTTTCAGGACTTTCAGCCCCAGCATTTT
TRBV7-2	NA	NA	TRBJ2-1	CASSPRLPSYNEQFF	TGTGCCAGCAGCCCTAGACTGCCGTCCTACAATGAGCAGTTCTTC
TRBV29-1	NA	once	TRBJ2-1	CSVVPHNNEQFF	TGCAGCGTTGTGCCGCACAACAATGAGCAGTTCTTC
TRBV2	NA	NA	TRBJ1-1	CASSGLIVTEAFF	TGTGCCAGCAGTGGTCTAATCGTCACTGAAGCTTTCTTT
TRBV7-6	NA	NA	TRBJ2-3	CASSPGGDTQYF	TGTGCCAGCAGCCCCGGGGGAGATACGCAGTATTTT
TRBV28	NA	NA	TRBJ2-7	CASSVGPLEQYF	TGTGCCAGCAGTGTGGGACCCCTCGAGCAGTACTTC
TRBV4-3	NA	NA	TRBJ2-3	CASSQGAGLALSTDTQYF	TGCGCCAGCAGCCAGGGGGCGGGGCTAGCGCTAAGCACAGATACGCAGTATTTT
TRBV5-1	TRBD1	NA	TRBJ1-1	CASSLETTGAGTEAFF	TGCGCCAGCAGCTTGGAAACAACAGGGGCGGGAACTGAAGCTTTCTTT
TRBV11-3	NA	NA	TRBJ1-2	CASSLDRIGYSYGYTF	TGTGCCAGCAGCTTAGATCGAATAGGTTACTCCTATGGCTACACCTTC
TRBV5-1	TRBD1	NA	TRBJ1-3	CASSYGTESGNTIYF	TGCGCCAGCAGCTACGGGACAGAGTCTGGAAACACCATATATTTT
TRBV7-9	NA	NA	TRBJ2-1	CASSSWRGDSYNEQFF	TGTGCCAGCAGCTCGTGGAGGGGGGACTCCTACAATGAGCAGTTCTTC
TRBV7-2	TRBD2	NA	TRBJ2-5	CASSLQRGEQETQYF	TGTGCCAGCAGCTTACAGCGGGGGGAACAAGAGACCCAGTACTTC
TRBV28	NA	NA	TRBJ2-6	CASRISGHGSSGANVLTF	TGTGCCAGCAGAATATCGGGACACGGAAGCTCTGGGGCCAACGTCCTGACTTTC
TRBV5-1	NA	NA	TRBJ1-4	CASSLGSRGEKLFF	TGCGCCAGCAGCCTGGGGTCGAGGGGGGAAAAACTGTTTTTT
TRBV11-2	TRBD2	NA	TRBJ2-1	CASGPGTSQQQFF	TGTGCCAGCGGGCCCGGGACTAGTCAACAGCAGTTCTTC
TRBV7-4	NA	NA	TRBJ2-7	CASSLVAVTPPANEQYF	TGTGCCAGCAGCTTAGTCGCAGTAACCCCCCCTGCTAACGAGCAGTACTTC
TRBV25-1	NA	NA	TRBJ2-1	CASSDPGAYNEQFF	TGTGCCAGCAGTGATCCCGGGGCCTACAATGAGCAGTTCTTC
TRBV28	NA	NA	TRBJ2-7	CASETPVSSEQYF	TGTGCCAGCGAAACGCCCGTTTCATCCGAGCAGTACTTC
TRBV7-9	NA	NA	TRBJ2-2	CASSLAAPNTGELFF	TGTGCCAGCAGCTTGGCGGCGCCGAACACCGGGGAGCTGTTTTTT
TRBV18	NA	NA	TRBJ2-3	CASSPRGYTQYF	TGTGCCAGCTCACCACGGGGGTATACGCAGTATTTT
TRBV4-3	NA	NA	TRBJ2-5	CASSQDTLAPNRDF	TGCGCCAGCAGCCAAGACACTTTGGCCCCCAACAGGGACTTC
TRBV7-2	NA	NA	TRBJ1-4	CASSYRHPPLFF	TGTGCCAGCAGCTACAGGCACCCACCACTGTTTTTT
TRBV7-2	NA	NA	TRBJ2-1	CASSPRTVLTYNEQFF	TGTGCCAGCAGCCCCCGGACAGTTTTGACCTACAATGAGCAGTTCTTC
TRBV7-9	NA	NA	TRBJ2-3	CASSLYDTQYF	TGTGCCAGCAGCTTATATGATACGCAGTATTTT
TRBV4-3	NA	NA	TRBJ2-1	CASSRSQGRSDEQFF	TGCGCCAGCAGCCGAAGTCAGGGTCGGAGCGATGAGCAGTTCTTC
TRBV10-3	NA	NA	TRBJ2-2	CATSYASPNTGELFF	TGTGCCACCTCATATGCTTCCCCGAACACCGGGGAGCTGTTTTTT
TRBV7-3	TRBD2	NA	TRBJ2-3	CASSFQTSGGADTQYF	TGTGCCAGCAGCTTCCAGACTAGCGGGGGAGCAGATACGCAGTATTTT
TRBV7-2	NA	NA	TRBJ2-7	CASSLVSGLGHYEQYF	TGTGCCAGCAGCCTCGTTTCGGGTTTGGGCCATTACGAGCAGTACTTC
TRBV6-1	TRBD1	NA	TRBJ2-7	CASSSGTVGEQYF	TGTGCCAGCAGTTCCGGGACAGTGGGGGAGCAGTACTTC
TRBV4-3	TRBD1	NA	TRBJ1-6	CASSQLTGTENNSPLHF	TGCGCCAGCAGCCAGCTAACCGGGACAGAGAATAATTCACCCCTCCACTTT
TRBV7-9	NA	NA	TRBJ1-1	CASSGNRVSAFF	TGTGCCAGCAGCGGGAACAGGGTTTCGGCTTTCTTT
TRBV4-3	NA	NA	TRBJ1-2	CASSQDQAGYGYTF	TGCGCCAGCAGCCAAGATCAGGCGGGCTATGGCTACACCTTC
TRBV28	NA	few	TRBJ1-1	CASTRPGVNTEAFF	TGTGCCAGCACCCGCCCAGGGGTGAACACTGAAGCTTTCTTT
TRBV4-1	NA	many	TRBJ1-3	CASSHPSGRGTGNTIYF	TGCGCCAGCAGCCACCCCTCGGGGAGAGGAACTGGAAACACCATATATTTT
TRBV5-1	NA	once	TRBJ2-5	CASSEGTPQETQYF	TGCGCCAGCAGCGAAGGGACGCCCCAAGAGACCCAGTACTTC
TRBV30	NA	NA	TRBJ2-1	CAWSRDSYNEQFF	TGTGCCTGGAGTAGGGATTCCTACAATGAGCAGTTCTTC
TRBV7-2	NA	NA	TRBJ2-5	CASSLTRQNQETQYF	TGTGCCAGCAGCTTAACCCGACAGAACCAAGAGACCCAGTACTTC
TRBV5-6	NA	NA	TRBJ1-5	CASSWGQSNQPQHF	TGTGCCAGCAGCTGGGGGCAGAGCAATCAGCCCCAGCATTTT
TRBV5-1	NA	few	TRBJ1-2	CASSSGSTNYGYTF	TGCGCCAGCAGTTCGGGCTCCACTAACTATGGCTACACCTTC
TRBV4-1	TRBD1	many	TRBJ2-1	CASSQDGQGWWNEQFF	TGCGCCAGCAGCCAAGATGGACAGGGGTGGTGGAATGAGCAGTTCTTC
TRBV28	NA	few	TRBJ2-3	CASSLGDTQYF	TGTGCCAGCAGTTTGGGAGATACGCAGTATTTT
TRBV25-1	NA	NA	TRBJ2-5	CASKTPGETQYF	TGTGCCAGCAAAACTCCCGGGGAGACCCAGTACTTC
TRBV12-2	NA	NA	TRBJ2-7	CASRLGTENYEQYF	TGTGCAAGTCGCCTCGGGACCGAGAACTACGAGCAGTACTTC
TRBV30	NA	few	TRBJ1-2	CAWSVGGPNYGYTF	TGTGCCTGGAGTGTAGGGGGGCCTAACTATGGCTACACCTTC
TRBV5-4	TRBD2	NA	TRBJ2-1	CASSFRTSGLSSYNEQFF	TGTGCCAGCAGCTTTAGGACTAGCGGGCTAAGCTCCTACAATGAGCAGTTCTTC
TRBV2	TRBD1	NA	TRBJ2-1	CASSEMDRAQQFF	TGTGCCAGCAGTGAAATGGACAGGGCTCAGCAGTTCTTC
TRBV6-6	NA	NA	TRBJ1-2	CASSYPGRGGYTF	TGTGCCAGCAGTTACCCGGGGAGGGGTGGCTACACCTTC
TRBV30	NA	many	TRBJ1-2	CAWSLTATLGYTF	TGTGCCTGGAGTCTTACCGCAACACTTGGCTACACCTTC
TRBV7-7	NA	few	TRBJ2-3	CASSLGWSTDTQYF	TGTGCCAGCAGCTTAGGATGGAGCACAGATACGCAGTATTTT
TRBV11-2	NA	NA	TRBJ2-1	CASSFLLSGEQFF	TGTGCCAGCAGCTTTCTTCTGTCTGGTGAGCAGTTCTTC